The entry below describes one T cell receptor beta chain. V gave up 4 bases and J gave up 2 bases; unmatched junction bases: 4. This CDR3 has 15 residues. The germline V gene encodes CDR1 SGHRS and CDR2 YFSETQ. This specimen comes from a study of technical replicates of blood from several donors. Only in-frame clones appear in the TCRdb table, and some are missing; sequencing was by immunoSEQ multiplex PCR. The sample holds about 76,000 clones, roughly nine tenths seen once. This clonotype originated in a human donor in good health. The sequencing sample was made of T cells isolated from PBMCs. The V call is TRBV5-1, the J call TRBJ2-2, with TRBD1 matching 8 bases. CDR3 DNA: TGCGCCAGCAGCCTGGGACAGGTTAACACCGGGGAGCTGTTTTTT. Amino acid sequence: CASSLGQVNTGELFF.